This TCR beta chain appears in the sequencing data of a study of blood T cell repertoires in COVID-19. Study overall: PBMCs, B-cell-depleted T cells, or T cells were the source of the cDNA or gDNA that made up the material.

The data were produced by immunoSEQ multiplex PCR, yet TCRdb's version contains in-frame clones alone and is incomplete. This table holds roughly 150,000 clones, roughly 87% found once. This CDR3 contains 16 residues. Trimming removed 4 bases at V and 0 bases at J, with 14 bases between. Germline assignment: CDR1 SGHDT and CDR2 YYEEEE. The clonotype was recovered from a human donor in a cohort sampled during active COVID-19. Material for sequencing was peripheral blood. The chain recombines TRBV5-6 with TRBJ2-1; D ambiguous. The CDR3 DNA sequence: TGTGCCAGCAGCCTGAACCCATTGAGCTCCTACAATGAGCAGTTCTTC. Translation gives CASSLNPLSSYNEQFF.